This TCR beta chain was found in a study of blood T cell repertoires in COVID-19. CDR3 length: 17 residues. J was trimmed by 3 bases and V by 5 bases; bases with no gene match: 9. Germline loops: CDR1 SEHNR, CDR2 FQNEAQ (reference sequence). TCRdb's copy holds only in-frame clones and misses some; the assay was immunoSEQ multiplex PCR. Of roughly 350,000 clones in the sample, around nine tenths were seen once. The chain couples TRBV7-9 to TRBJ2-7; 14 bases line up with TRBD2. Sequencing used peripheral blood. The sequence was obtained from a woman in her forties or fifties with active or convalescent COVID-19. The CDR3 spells CASSPRRTSGGHYEQYF. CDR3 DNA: TGTGCCAGCAGCCCTCGAAGGACTAGCGGGGGGCACTACGAGCAGTACTTC.